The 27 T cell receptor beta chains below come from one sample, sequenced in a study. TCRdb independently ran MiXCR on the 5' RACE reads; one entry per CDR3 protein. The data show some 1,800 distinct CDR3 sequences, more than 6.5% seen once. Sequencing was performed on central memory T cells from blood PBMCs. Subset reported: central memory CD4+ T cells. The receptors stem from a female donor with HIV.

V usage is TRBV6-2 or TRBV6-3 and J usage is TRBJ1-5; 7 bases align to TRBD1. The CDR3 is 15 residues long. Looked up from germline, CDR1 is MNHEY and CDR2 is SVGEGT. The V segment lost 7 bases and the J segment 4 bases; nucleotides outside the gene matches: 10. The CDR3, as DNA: TGTGCCAGCACCGACCCGGGGACAGATAATCAGCCCCAGCATTTT. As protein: CASTDPGTDNQPQHF.

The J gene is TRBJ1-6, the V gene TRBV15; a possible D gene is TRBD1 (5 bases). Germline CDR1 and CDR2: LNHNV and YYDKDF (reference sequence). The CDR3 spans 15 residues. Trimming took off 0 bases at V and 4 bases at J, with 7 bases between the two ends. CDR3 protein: CATSREGGYNSPLHF. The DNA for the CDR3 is TGTGCCACCAGCAGAGAGGGGGGTTATAATTCACCCCTCCACTTT. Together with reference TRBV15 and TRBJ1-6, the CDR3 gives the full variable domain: DAMVIQNPRYQVTQFGKPVTLSCSQTLNHNVMYWYQQKSSQAPKLLFHYYDKDFNNEADTPDNFQSRRPNTSFCFLDIRSPGLGDTAMYLCATSREGGYNSPLHFGNGTRLTVT.

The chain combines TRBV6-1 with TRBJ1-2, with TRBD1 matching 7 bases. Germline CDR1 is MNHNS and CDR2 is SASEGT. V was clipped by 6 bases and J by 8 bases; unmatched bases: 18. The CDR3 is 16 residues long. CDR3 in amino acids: CASSSMGGGKQGGYTF. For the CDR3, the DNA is TGTGCCAGCAGCTCCATGGGAGGGGGCAAGCAGGGGGGCTACACCTTC.

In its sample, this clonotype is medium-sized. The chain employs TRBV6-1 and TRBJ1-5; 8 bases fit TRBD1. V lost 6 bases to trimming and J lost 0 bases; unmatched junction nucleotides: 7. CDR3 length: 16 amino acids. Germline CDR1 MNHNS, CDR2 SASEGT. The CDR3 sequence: CASRPGTGRSNQPQHF. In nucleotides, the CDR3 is TGTGCCAGCAGACCCGGGACAGGCCGTAGCAATCAGCCCCAGCATTTT.

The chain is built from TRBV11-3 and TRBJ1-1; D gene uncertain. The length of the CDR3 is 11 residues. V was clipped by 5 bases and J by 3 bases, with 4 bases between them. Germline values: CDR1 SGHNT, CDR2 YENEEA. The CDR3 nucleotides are TGTGCCAGCAGCCCCGACACTGAAGCTTTCTTT. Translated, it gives CASSPDTEAFF.

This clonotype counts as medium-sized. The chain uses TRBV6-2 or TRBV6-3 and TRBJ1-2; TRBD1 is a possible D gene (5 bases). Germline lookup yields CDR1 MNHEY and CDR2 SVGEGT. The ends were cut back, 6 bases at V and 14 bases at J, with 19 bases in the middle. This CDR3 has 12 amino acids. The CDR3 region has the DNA TGTGCCAGCAGCCACGGGACGGGGCTACAGACCTTC. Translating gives CASSHGTGLQTF.

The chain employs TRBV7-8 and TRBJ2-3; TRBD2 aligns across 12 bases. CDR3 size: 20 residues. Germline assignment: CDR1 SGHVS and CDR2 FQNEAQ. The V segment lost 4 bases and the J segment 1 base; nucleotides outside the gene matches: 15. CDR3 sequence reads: CASSSRHLAGGASGTDTQYF. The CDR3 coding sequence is TGTGCCAGCAGCTCCCGCCACCTAGCGGGGGGGGCCTCCGGCACAGATACGCAGTATTTT.

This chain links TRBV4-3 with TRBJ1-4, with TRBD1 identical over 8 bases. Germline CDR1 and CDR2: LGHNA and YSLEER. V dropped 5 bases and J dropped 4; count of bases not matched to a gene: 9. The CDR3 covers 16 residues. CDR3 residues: CASSLTPGQVNEKLFF. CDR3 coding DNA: TGCGCCAGCAGCTTGACTCCGGGACAGGTTAATGAAAAACTGTTTTTT.

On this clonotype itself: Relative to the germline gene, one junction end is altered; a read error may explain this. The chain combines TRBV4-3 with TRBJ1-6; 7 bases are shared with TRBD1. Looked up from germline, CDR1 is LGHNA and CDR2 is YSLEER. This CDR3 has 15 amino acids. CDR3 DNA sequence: TGCGCCAGCAACCAAGTCCGGGACAGAAATTCACCCCTCCACTTT. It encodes CASNQVRDRNSPLHF.

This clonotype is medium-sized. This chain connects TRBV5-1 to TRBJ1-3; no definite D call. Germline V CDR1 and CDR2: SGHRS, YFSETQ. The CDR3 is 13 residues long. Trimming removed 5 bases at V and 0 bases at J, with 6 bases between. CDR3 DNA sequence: TGCGCCAGCAGGGACCACTCTGGAAACACCATATATTTT. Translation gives CASRDHSGNTIYF.

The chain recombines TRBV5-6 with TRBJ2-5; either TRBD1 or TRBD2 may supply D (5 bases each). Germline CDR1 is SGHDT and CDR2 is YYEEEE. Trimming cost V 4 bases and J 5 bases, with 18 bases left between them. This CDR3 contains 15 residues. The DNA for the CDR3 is TGTGCCAGCAGCCTGGGGACCGCCAGGGCGGAGACCCAGTACTTC. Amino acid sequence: CASSLGTARAETQYF.

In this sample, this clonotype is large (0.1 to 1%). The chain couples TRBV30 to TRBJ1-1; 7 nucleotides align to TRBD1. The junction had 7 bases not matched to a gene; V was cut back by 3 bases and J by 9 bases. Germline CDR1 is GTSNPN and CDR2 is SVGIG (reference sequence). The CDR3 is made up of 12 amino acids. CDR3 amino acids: CAWSLQGRKAFF. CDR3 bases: TGTGCCTGGAGCCTACAGGGGCGTAAAGCTTTCTTT.

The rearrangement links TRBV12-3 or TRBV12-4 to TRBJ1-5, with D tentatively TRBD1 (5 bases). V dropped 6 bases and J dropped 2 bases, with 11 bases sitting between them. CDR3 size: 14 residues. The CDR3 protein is CASSRVKGNQPQHF. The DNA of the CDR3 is TGTGCCAGCAGCAGGGTTAAGGGCAATCAGCCCCAGCATTTT.

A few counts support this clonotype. CDR3 region: CASSLGGYRAGYTF. In DNA, the CDR3 is TGTGCCAGCAGCTTGGGAGGGTACAGGGCCGGCTACACCTTC. The rearrangement links TRBV5-6 to TRBJ1-2; D may be TRBD1 (6 bases). This CDR3 has 14 residues. Trimming took off 0 bases at V and 8 bases at J, with 14 bases between the two ends. Germline values: CDR1 SGHDT, CDR2 YYEEEE.

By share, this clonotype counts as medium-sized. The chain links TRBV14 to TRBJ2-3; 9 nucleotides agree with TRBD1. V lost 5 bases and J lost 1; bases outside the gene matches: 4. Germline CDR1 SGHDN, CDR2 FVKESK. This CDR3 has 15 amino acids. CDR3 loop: CASSSWDRGTDTQYF. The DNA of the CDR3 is TGTGCCAGCAGCTCGTGGGACAGGGGCACAGATACGCAGTATTTT.

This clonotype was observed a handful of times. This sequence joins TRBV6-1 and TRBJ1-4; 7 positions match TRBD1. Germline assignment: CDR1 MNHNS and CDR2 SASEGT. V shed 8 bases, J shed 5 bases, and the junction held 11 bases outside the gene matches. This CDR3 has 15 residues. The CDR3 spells CASFPMTGTNEKLFF. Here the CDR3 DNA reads TGTGCCAGCTTCCCTATGACAGGGACGAATGAAAAACTGTTTTTT.

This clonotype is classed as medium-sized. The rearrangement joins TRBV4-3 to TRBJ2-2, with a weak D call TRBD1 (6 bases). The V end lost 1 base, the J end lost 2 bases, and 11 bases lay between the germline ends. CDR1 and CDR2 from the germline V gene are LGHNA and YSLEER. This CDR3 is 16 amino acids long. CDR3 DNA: TGCGCCAGCAGCCAAGGTCTGGGGGCCAACACCGGGGAGCTGTTTTTT. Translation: CASSQGLGANTGELFF.

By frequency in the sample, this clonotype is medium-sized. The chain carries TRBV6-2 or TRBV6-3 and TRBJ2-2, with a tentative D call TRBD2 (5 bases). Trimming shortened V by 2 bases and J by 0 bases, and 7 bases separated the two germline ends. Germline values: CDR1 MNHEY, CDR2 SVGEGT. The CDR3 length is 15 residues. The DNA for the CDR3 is TGTGCCAGCAGTTACGGAGGCTCGAACACCGGGGAGCTGTTTTTT. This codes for CASSYGGSNTGELFF.

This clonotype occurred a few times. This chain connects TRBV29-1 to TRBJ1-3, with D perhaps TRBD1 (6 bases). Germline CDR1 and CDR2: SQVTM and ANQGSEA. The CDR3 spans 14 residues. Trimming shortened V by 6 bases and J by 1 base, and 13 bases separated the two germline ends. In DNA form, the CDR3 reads TGCAGCGTCCGGGGGGGGGCTTCTGGAAACACCATATATTTT. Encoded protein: CSVRGGASGNTIYF.

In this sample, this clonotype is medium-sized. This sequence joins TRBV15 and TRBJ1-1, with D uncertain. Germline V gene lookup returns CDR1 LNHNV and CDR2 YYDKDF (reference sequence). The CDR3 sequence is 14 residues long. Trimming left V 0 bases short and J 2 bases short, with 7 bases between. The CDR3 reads CATSREAANTEAFF. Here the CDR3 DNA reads TGTGCCACCAGCAGAGAGGCAGCCAACACTGAAGCTTTCTTT.

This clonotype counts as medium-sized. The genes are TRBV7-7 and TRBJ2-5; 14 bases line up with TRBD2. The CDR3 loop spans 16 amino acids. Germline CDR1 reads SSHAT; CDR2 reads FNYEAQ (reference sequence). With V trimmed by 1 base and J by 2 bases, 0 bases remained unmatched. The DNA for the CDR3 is TGTGCCAGCAGCTTAGGGACTAGCGGGGGGCAAGAGACCCAGTACTTC. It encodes CASSLGTSGGQETQYF.

CDR3 region: CASQRGGQGAREAFF. DNA for the CDR3: TGTGCCAGCCAACGGGGGGGCCAGGGGGCTCGGGAAGCTTTCTTT. V is TRBV7-2 and J is TRBJ1-1; 8 bases are shared with TRBD1. Germline-derived CDR1 and CDR2 are SGHTA and FQGNSA. Trimming removed 8 bases from V and 8 bases from J; junction bases left unmatched: 16. The CDR3 extends over 15 amino acids.

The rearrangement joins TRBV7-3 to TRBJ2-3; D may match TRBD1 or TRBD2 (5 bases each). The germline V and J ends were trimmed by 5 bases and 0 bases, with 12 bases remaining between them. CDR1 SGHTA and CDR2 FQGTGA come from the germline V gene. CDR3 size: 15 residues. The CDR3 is CASSTPGRSTDTQYF. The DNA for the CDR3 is TGTGCCAGCAGCACCCCGGGACGCAGCACAGATACGCAGTATTTT.

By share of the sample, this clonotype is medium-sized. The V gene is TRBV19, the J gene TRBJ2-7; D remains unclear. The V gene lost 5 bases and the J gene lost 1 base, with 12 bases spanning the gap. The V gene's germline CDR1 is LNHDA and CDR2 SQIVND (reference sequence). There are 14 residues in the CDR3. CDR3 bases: TGTGCCAGTAGTTCTCCGGCAGTTTCCTACGAGCAGTACGTC. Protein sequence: CASSSPAVSYEQYV.

The CDR3 sequence: CASSLRLVTYNEQFF. The CDR3 nucleotides read TGTGCCAGCAGCCTTAGACTAGTAACCTACAATGAGCAGTTCTTC. This chain joins TRBV7-9 and TRBJ2-1; D perhaps matches TRBD2 (6 bases). Germline V CDR1 and CDR2: SEHNR, FQNEAQ (reference sequence). The CDR3 length is 15 residues. V shed 5 bases and J shed 2 bases, with 13 bases lying between them.

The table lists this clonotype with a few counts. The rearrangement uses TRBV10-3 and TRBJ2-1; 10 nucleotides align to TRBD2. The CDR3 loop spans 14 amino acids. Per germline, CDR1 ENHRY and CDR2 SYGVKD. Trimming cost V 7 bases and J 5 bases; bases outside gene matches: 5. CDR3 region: CAIMISGGNNEQFF. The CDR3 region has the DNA TGTGCCATCATGATTAGCGGGGGGAACAATGAGCAGTTCTTC.

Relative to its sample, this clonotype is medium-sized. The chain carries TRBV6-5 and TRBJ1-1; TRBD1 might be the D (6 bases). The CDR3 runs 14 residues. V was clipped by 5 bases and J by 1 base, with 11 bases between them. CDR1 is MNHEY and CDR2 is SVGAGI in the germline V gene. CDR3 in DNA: TGTGCCAGCAGTCCGCGGACAGAGAACACTGAAGCTTTCTTT. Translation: CASSPRTENTEAFF.